One and the same sample provided the 30 T cell receptor beta chains below, sequenced in a study of blood T cells in healthy people across ages. A sample-barcoded 5' primer and a J-beta primer mix were used in a second PCR of about 6 to 11 cycles. Each CDR3 protein is one row after TCRdb ran MiXCR on the 5' RACE reads. Of 700,000 to 850,000 distinct CDR3 sequences listed, less than 70% are singletons. The sample consisted of blood. The receptor set was obtained from a man older than 75 in good health.

The chain couples TRBV27 to TRBJ1-2, with D unresolved. CDR3 size: 14 residues. Germline values: CDR1 MNHEY, CDR2 SMNVEV (reference sequence). With 5 bases removed from V and 1 base from J, the gap between germline ends came to 11 bases. The CDR3 here is CASSPLGDNYGYTF. The DNA for the CDR3 is TGTGCCAGCAGTCCCCTCGGAGATAACTATGGCTACACCTTC.

This sequence joins TRBV12-3 or TRBV12-4 and TRBJ1-6; TRBD1 matches 7 bases. V shed 6 bases, J shed 7 bases, and the junction held 6 bases outside the gene matches. The CDR3 contains 14 residues. CDR3 in DNA: TGTGCCAGCAGCGCGGGACAGACAAATTCACCCCTCCACTTT. It translates to CASSAGQTNSPLHF.

This clonotype was seen more than once but under ten times. The V gene is TRBV5-1, the J gene TRBJ1-2; D possibly corresponds to TRBD1 (5 bases). V lost 4 bases and J lost 6, with 13 bases in between. Germline V gene sequence: CDR1 SGHRS, CDR2 YFSETQ. There are 13 residues in the CDR3. The CDR3 reads CASSPRWGDGYTF. DNA for the CDR3: TGCGCCAGCAGCCCACGGTGGGGCGATGGCTACACCTTC.

Of note for this clonotype: At one end the junction does not follow the germline gene, possibly because of a read error. The chain uses TRBV7-2 and TRBJ2-1, with D unresolved. The CDR3 runs to 14 residues. CDR1 is SGHTA and CDR2 is FQGNSA in the germline V gene. In nucleotides, the CDR3 is TGTGCCAGCAGCTTAGCTAGGCTCGGCAATGAGCAATTCTTC. It encodes CASSLARLGNEQFF.

This clonotype has a single count. This chain joins TRBV6-5 and TRBJ2-4, with D hard to call. The J call may be faulty, since TRBJ2-7 better matches the DNA end. Germline V gene sequence: CDR1 MNHEY, CDR2 SVGAGI. The CDR3 runs 15 residues. The CDR3 sequence: CASSPPGPSSYEQYF. The CDR3 nucleotides read TGTGCCAGCAGTCCCCCCGGGCCAAGCTCCTACGAGCAGTACTTC.

The V gene is TRBV20-1, the J gene TRBJ2-1; 7 nucleotides agree with TRBD2. Germline CDR1 is DFQATT and CDR2 is SNEGSKA (reference sequence). CDR3 size: 14 residues. V gave up 7 bases and J gave up 0 bases; unmatched junction bases: 6. The CDR3 loop reads CSEVAGSSYNEQFF. The CDR3 nucleotides read TGCAGTGAAGTAGCGGGCAGCTCCTACAATGAGCAGTTCTTC.

The genes are TRBV2 and TRBJ2-1, with D unclear. The J call is in doubt because the DNA end fits TRBJ2-7 better. Germline lookup yields CDR1 SNHLY and CDR2 FYNNEI. The CDR3 has 14 residues. CDR3 DNA sequence: TGTGCCAGCAGTGCCTTTGCCAGTTCCAACGAGCAGTACTTC. It encodes CASSAFASSNEQYF.

This clonotype turned up a few times. The genes are TRBV29-1 and TRBJ2-1; a weak D match, TRBD1 (6 bases). V was pared by 4 bases and J by 1 base, with 29 bases between. CDR1 is SQVTM, CDR2 ANQGSEA, per germline. This CDR3 has 20 amino acids. CDR3 loop: CSVAIPGRTGIDASYNEQFF. The CDR3 DNA reads TGCAGCGTTGCGATTCCGGGGCGAACAGGGATAGATGCGTCCTACAATGAGCAGTTCTTC.

The genes are TRBV14 and TRBJ1-1, with unresolved D. The CDR3 has 13 amino acids. The V and J ends lost 1 base and 0 bases respectively, with 3 bases between them. CDR1 and CDR2 (germline): SGHDN, FVKESK. The CDR3 DNA follows: TGTGCCAGCAGCCAAGGGGTGAACACTGAAGCTTTCTTT. Encoded protein: CASSQGVNTEAFF.

J is TRBJ1-1 and V is TRBV29-1; 7 nucleotides match TRBD1. Germline CDR1 reads SQVTM; CDR2 reads ANQGSEA. V was clipped by 4 bases and J by 0 bases; unmatched bases: 5. The CDR3 sequence is 14 residues long. The CDR3 coding sequence is TGCAGCGTTGGCCTGGGACAGATGAACACTGAAGCTTTCTTT. It translates to CSVGLGQMNTEAFF.

This clonotype has more than one count but fewer than ten. The chain recombines TRBV20-1 with TRBJ2-7; either TRBD1 or TRBD2 may supply D (6 bases each). V gave up 6 bases and J gave up 9 bases, with 18 bases separating them. The CDR3 sequence is 12 residues long. The germline CDR1 and CDR2 sequences are DFQATT and SNEGSKA (reference sequence). The CDR3 bases are TGCAGTGCACGAAATAGGGGGGAAGGGCAGTACTTC. Protein: CSARNRGEGQYF.

A word on this clonotype: One junction end does not reproduce the germline sequence, and a read error may be involved. The CDR3 coding sequence is TGCGCCAGCAGCCGAGGGACTAGCGGAATGAGCACAGGTACGCAGTATTTT. Its translation is CASSRGTSGMSTGTQYF. The rearrangement joins TRBV5-1 to TRBJ2-3; TRBD2 matches 11 bases. The CDR3 loop spans 17 amino acids. The germline CDR1 and CDR2 sequences are SGHRS and YFSETQ.

The table lists this clonotype with many counts. This rearrangement joins TRBV4-2 to TRBJ2-7; 10 nucleotides match TRBD2. CDR3 length: 15 amino acids. Per germline, CDR1 LGHNA and CDR2 YNFKEQ. Germline trimming cut 3 bases from V and 1 base from J; bases unmatched to any gene: 3. CDR3 sequence: CASSHGLAVSYEQYF. The CDR3 DNA reads as TGTGCCAGCAGCCACGGACTAGCGGTATCCTACGAGCAGTACTTC.

The rearrangement links TRBV6-5 to TRBJ2-1; D is possibly TRBD1 or TRBD2 (6 bases each). The CDR3 covers 15 residues. Germline V gives CDR1 MNHEY, CDR2 SVGAGI. Trimming shortened V by 6 bases and J by 4 bases, and 16 bases separated the two germline ends. Here the CDR3 DNA reads TGTGCCAGCAGCCCTACTCTAGGGGGGTACAATGAGCAGTTCTTC. It yields the protein CASSPTLGGYNEQFF.

This rearrangement joins TRBV7-9 to TRBJ1-2, with D perhaps TRBD1 (5 bases). The CDR3 is 14 amino acids. Germline loops: CDR1 SEHNR, CDR2 FQNEAQ (reference sequence). Trimming stripped 1 base from V and 7 bases from J, with 13 bases between. In nucleotides, the CDR3 is TGTGCCAGCAGCTTAGTCCGCCAGGGAAGTGGCTACACCTTC. Amino acid sequence: CASSLVRQGSGYTF.

This clonotype came up once. The rearrangement joins TRBV5-1 to TRBJ2-1; 7 positions agree with TRBD2. Germline CDR1 reads SGHRS; CDR2 reads YFSETQ. The trim removed 4 bases at V and 9 bases at J, leaving 7 bases unmatched. CDR3 size: 13 residues. CDR3 in amino acids: CASSDDGGSEQFF. For the CDR3, the DNA is TGCGCCAGCAGCGACGACGGGGGGAGTGAGCAGTTCTTC.

The V call is TRBV15, the J call TRBJ1-4; D gene uncertain. The CDR3 totals 14 residues. Germline CDR1 is LNHNV and CDR2 is YYDKDF (reference sequence). V was clipped by 5 bases and J by 3 bases, with 10 bases between them. CDR3 coding DNA: TGTGCCACCAGCGTACGGTCGGCTAATGAAAAACTGTTTTTT. Protein sequence: CATSVRSANEKLFF.

The table lists this clonotype with a few counts. The V and J genes are TRBV27 and TRBJ2-6, with a weak D call TRBD2 (7 bases). Germline lookup yields CDR1 MNHEY and CDR2 SMNVEV (reference sequence). Trimming shortened V by 1 base and J by 0 bases, and 10 bases separated the two germline ends. The CDR3 has 17 residues. The CDR3 bases are TGTGCCAGCAGTTTATGGGGGGGCCACTCTGGGGCCAACGTCCTGACTTTC. The encoded protein is CASSLWGGHSGANVLTF.

The table lists this clonotype with a few counts. V is TRBV29-1 and J is TRBJ2-1, with 11 bases aligning to TRBD2. J was trimmed by 0 bases and V by 3 bases; bases with no gene match: 13. This CDR3 has 19 residues. The germline V gene has CDR1 SQVTM and CDR2 ANQGSEA. In DNA form, the CDR3 reads TGCAGCGTTGACGGACTAGCGGGCCGTTCATTCCGCTCCTACAATGAGCAGTTCTTC. This sequence encodes CSVDGLAGRSFRSYNEQFF.

This clonotype has only one observation. This may come from a read error, since a much larger clone is one base off. The chain couples TRBV12-3 or TRBV12-4 to TRBJ2-1, with D perhaps matching TRBD2 (6 bases). This CDR3 is built from 13 residues. CDR3 sequence reads: CAGSLRELGEQFF. CDR3 in DNA: TGTGCCGGCAGTTTGCGGGAACTGGGTGAGCAGTTCTTC.

The rearrangement joins TRBV5-1 to TRBJ2-1; tentatively, D is TRBD2 (5 bases). CDR1 is SGHRS and CDR2 is YFSETQ in the germline V gene. Between the trimmed V and J ends, which lost 1 base and 5 bases, there was a span of 13 bases. CDR3 length equals 15 residues. This CDR3 reads CASSLSGPVNNEQFF. The CDR3, as DNA: TGCGCCAGCAGCTTGAGCGGTCCAGTGAACAATGAGCAGTTCTTC. The whole variable domain, remainder taken from reference TRBV5-1 and TRBJ2-1, is KAGVTQTPRYLIKTRGQQVTLSCSPISGHRSVSWYQQTPGQGLQFLFEYFSETQRNKGNFPGRFSGRQFSNSRSEMNVSTLELGDSALYLCASSLSGPVNNEQFFGPGTRLTVL.

This rearrangement joins TRBV6-1 to TRBJ2-1, with D uncertain. The V end lost 7 bases, the J end lost 4 bases, and 11 bases lay between the germline ends. The germline V gene has CDR1 MNHNS and CDR2 SASEGT. The CDR3 has 13 residues. The CDR3 loop is CASTSIDYNEQFF. The CDR3 nucleotides read TGTGCCAGCACCTCCATCGATTACAATGAGCAGTTCTTC.

The chain has TRBV2 and TRBJ1-2, with no clear D. V lost 8 bases, J lost 4 bases, and 11 bases lay in between. CDR1 and CDR2 from the germline V gene are SNHLY and FYNNEI. This CDR3 comprises 12 residues. The CDR3 DNA is TGTGCCAGCGTGCCGGTAGGCTATGGCTACACCTTC. This gives the protein CASVPVGYGYTF.

This clonotype was picked up a small number of times. The CDR3 bases are TGTGCCAGCACCTATAGACAGGGGATGTCCTACAATGAGCAGTTCTTC. Its translation is CASTYRQGMSYNEQFF. This chain joins TRBV6-2 or TRBV6-3 and TRBJ2-1; 8 bases align to TRBD1. Germline V lookup: CDR1 MNHEY, CDR2 SVGEGT. Germline trimming cut 7 bases from V and 1 base from J; bases unmatched to any gene: 9. The CDR3 totals 16 residues.

This clonotype was counted ten times or more. This chain links TRBV7-9 with TRBJ2-3; D not certain. The J call is uncertain, as TRBJ2-5 better fits the DNA end. The CDR3 contains 11 residues. Germline CDR1 and CDR2: SEHNR and FQNEAQ (reference sequence). The CDR3 reads CASSLRGTQYF. The CDR3 DNA is TGTGCCAGCAGCTTAAGAGGGACCCAGTACTTC.

This clonotype was counted only a few times. The V and J genes are TRBV5-1 and TRBJ2-5; D gene ambiguous. The CDR3 sequence is 13 residues long. V lost 0 bases and J 5 bases, leaving 8 bases between the germline ends. Germline lookup yields CDR1 SGHRS and CDR2 YFSETQ. CDR3 region: CASSLDALETQYF. The CDR3, as DNA: TGCGCCAGCAGCTTGGACGCTCTGGAGACCCAGTACTTC.

The chain carries TRBV28 and TRBJ2-3; TRBD2 agrees at 12 bases. The V segment lost 6 bases and the J segment 14 bases; nucleotides outside the gene matches: 27. The CDR3 is 19 residues long. CDR1 is MDHEN and CDR2 is SYDVKM in the germline V gene. DNA for the CDR3: TGTGCCAGCAGCCGCGGACTAGCGGGACTCGAGGGACTTCACAGATACGCGTATTTT. Amino acid sequence: CASSRGLAGLEGLHRYAYF.

The rearrangement links TRBV15 to TRBJ1-5; 9 bases map to TRBD1. Germline lookup yields CDR1 LNHNV and CDR2 YYDKDF (reference sequence). V lost 3 bases and J lost 4; bases outside the gene matches: 7. The CDR3 is made up of 16 amino acids. The CDR3 DNA reads TGTGCCACCAGCAGCCGGGACAGGGCCACAAATCAGCCCCAGCATTTT. It yields the protein CATSSRDRATNQPQHF.

There are many counts of this clonotype. This chain joins TRBV9 and TRBJ2-7, with 9 bases matching TRBD1. J lost 3 bases, V lost 7 bases, and 2 bases had no gene match. CDR1 and CDR2 from the germline V gene are SGDLS and YYNGEE. The CDR3 loop spans 12 amino acids. Here the CDR3 DNA reads TGTGCCAGCGGACAGGGGAACTACGAGCAGTACTTC. It encodes CASGQGNYEQYF.

This clonotype occurred a few times. The chain joins TRBV24-1 to TRBJ2-7; TRBD1 is a possible D gene (7 bases). The closer fit of TRBJ2-5 to the DNA end suggests the J call may be wrong. Germline lookup yields CDR1 KGHDR and CDR2 SFDVKD. This CDR3 comprises 16 residues. The CDR3 DNA reads TGTGCCACCAGTGACCCGGGACTCAAGGGGGCAGAGACCCAGTACTTC. Amino acid sequence: CATSDPGLKGAETQYF.